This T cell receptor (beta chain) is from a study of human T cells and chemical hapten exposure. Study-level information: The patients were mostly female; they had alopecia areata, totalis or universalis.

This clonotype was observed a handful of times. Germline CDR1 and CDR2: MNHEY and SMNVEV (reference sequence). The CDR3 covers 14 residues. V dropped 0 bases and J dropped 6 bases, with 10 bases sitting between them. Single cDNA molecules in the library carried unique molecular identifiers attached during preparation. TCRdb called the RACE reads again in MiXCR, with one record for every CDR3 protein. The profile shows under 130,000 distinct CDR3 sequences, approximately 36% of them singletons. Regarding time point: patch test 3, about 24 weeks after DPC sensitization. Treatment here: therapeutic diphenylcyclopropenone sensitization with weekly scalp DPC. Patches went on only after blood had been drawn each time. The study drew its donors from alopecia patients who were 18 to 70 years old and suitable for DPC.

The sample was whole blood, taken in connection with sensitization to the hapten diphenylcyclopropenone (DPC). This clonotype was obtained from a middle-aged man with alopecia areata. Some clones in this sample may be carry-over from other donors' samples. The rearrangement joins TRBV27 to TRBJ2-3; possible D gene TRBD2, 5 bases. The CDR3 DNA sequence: TGTGCCAGCAGTTTATCGATACTAGAGGATACGCAGTATTTT. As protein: CASSLSILEDTQYF.